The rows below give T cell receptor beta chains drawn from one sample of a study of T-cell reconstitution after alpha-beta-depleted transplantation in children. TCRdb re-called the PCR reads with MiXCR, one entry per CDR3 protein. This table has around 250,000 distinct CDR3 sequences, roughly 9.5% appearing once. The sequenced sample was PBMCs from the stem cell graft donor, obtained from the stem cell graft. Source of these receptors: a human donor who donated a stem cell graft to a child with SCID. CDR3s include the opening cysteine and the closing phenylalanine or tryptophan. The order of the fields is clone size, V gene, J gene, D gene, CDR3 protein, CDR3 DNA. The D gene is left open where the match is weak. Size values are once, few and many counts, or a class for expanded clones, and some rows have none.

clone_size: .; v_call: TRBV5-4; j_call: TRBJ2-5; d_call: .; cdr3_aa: CASSTPIRETQYF; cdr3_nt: TGTGCCAGCAGTACCCCCATCCGAGAGACCCAGTACTTC
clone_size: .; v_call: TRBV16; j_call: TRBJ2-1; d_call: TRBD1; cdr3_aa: CASSHHAQGAYEQFF; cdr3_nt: TGTGCCAGCAGCCACCACGCCCAGGGGGCTTATGAGCAGTTCTTC
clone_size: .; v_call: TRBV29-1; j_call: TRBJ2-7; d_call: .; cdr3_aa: CSVRAGSYEQYF; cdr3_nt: TGCAGCGTTCGAGCAGGGTCCTACGAGCAGTACTTC
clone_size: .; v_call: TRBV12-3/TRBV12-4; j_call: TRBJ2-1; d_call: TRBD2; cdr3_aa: CASSFRDYKGHEQFF; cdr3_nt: TGTGCCAGCAGTTTCCGGGACTATAAGGGTCATGAGCAGTTCTTC
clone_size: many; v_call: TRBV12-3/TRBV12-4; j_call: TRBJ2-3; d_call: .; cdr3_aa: CASSFSGGPGTDTQYF; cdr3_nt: TGTGCCAGCAGTTTCTCAGGGGGGCCCGGCACAGATACGCAGTATTTT
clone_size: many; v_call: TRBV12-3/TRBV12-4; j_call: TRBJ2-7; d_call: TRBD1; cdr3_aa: CASSLRQGYEQYF; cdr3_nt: TGTGCCAGCAGTTTACGACAGGGCTACGAGCAGTACTTC
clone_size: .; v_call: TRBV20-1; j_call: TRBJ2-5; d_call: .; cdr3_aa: CCAVPVVSQGVLETQYF; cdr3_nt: TGCTGTGCCGTCCCTGTAGTGTCGCAGGGAGTTCTAGAGACCCAGTACTTC
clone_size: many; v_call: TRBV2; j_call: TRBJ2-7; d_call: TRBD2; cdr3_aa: CASRDLLLAGGEQYF; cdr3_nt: TGTGCCAGCAGAGACCTTTTACTAGCGGGGGGTGAGCAGTACTTC
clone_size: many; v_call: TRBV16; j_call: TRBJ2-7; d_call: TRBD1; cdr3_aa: CASSQGKGAFYEQYF; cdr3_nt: TGTGCCAGCAGCCAAGGAAAGGGGGCCTTCTACGAGCAGTACTTC
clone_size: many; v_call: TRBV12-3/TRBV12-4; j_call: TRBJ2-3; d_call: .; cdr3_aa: CASRKTDTQYF; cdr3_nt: TGTGCCAGCAGAAAGACAGATACGCAGTATTTT
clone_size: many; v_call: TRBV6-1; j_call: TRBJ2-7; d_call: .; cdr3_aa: CASSGDGYGEQYF; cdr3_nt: TGTGCCAGCAGTGGAGACGGGTACGGCGAGCAGTACTTC
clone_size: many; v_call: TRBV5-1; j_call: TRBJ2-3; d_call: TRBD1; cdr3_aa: CASSEDRAVDTQYF; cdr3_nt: TGCGCCAGCAGCGAGGACAGGGCGGTAGATACGCAGTATTTT
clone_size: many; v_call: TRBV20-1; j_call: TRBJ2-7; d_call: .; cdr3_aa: CSARGDQGVGYEQYF; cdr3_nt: TGCAGTGCTAGAGGGGACCAAGGCGTTGGCTACGAGCAGTACTTC
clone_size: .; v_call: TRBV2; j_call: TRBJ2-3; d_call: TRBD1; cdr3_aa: CASMGDRGSTDTQYF; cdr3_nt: TGTGCCAGCATGGGGGACAGGGGGTCCACAGATACGCAGTATTTT
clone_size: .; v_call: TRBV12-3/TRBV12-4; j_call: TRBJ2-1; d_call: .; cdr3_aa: CASSYSSENKQFF; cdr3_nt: TGTGCCAGCAGTTATTCTAGCGAGAACAAGCAGTTCTTC
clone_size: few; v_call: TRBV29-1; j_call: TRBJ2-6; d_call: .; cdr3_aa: CSVSQGLPGANVLTF; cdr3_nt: TGCAGCGTCTCTCAGGGTTTGCCTGGGGCCAACGTCCTGACTTTC
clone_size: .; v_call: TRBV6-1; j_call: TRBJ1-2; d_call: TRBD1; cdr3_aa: CASSPIAGTGVYDHGYTF; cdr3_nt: TGTGCCAGCAGTCCAATTGCGGGGACAGGGGTTTATGATCATGGCTACACCTTC
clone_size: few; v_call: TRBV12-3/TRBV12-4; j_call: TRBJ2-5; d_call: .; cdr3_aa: CASSLGGQGETQYF; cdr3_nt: TGTGCCAGCAGTTTAGGGGGACAAGGAGAGACCCAGTACTTC
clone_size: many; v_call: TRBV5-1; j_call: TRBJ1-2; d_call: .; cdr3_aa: CASSLAGGGNFYGYTF; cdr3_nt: TGCGCCAGCAGCTTGGCCGGGGGAGGTAATTTCTATGGCTACACCTTC
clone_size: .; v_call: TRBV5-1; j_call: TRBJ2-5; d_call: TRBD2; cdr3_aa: CASSYFGLAEETQYF; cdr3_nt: TGCGCCAGCAGCTACTTTGGGCTAGCGGAGGAGACCCAGTACTTC
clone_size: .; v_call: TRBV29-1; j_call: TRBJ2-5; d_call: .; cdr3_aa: CSVEMGVGETQYF; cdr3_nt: TGCAGCGTTGAGATGGGGGTTGGGGAGACCCAGTACTTC
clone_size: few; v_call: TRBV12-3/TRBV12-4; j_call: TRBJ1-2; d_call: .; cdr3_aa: CATGAGYTF; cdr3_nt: TGTGCCACGGGGGCGGGCTACACCTTC
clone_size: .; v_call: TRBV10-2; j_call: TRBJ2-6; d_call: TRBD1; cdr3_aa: CASGGSGANVLTF; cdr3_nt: TGCGCGTCAGGGGGCTCTGGGGCCAACGTCCTGACTTTC
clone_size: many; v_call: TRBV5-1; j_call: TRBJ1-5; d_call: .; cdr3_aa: CASSLGSDEPQHF; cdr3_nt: TGCGCCAGCAGCTTGGGGTCGGATGAGCCCCAGCATTTT
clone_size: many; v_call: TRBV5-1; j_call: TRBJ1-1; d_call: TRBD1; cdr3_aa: CASNIDRGVTEAFF; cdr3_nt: TGCGCCAGCAACATTGACAGGGGTGTCACTGAAGCTTTCTTT
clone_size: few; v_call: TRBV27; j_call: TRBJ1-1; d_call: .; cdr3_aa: CASRWQGNTEAFF; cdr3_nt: TGTGCCAGCAGGTGGCAGGGGAACACTGAAGCTTTCTTT
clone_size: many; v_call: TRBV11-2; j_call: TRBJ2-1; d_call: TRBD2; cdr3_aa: CASSLDRASGGANEQFF; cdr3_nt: TGTGCCAGCAGCTTAGATCGGGCATCGGGGGGGGCGAACGAGCAGTTCTTC
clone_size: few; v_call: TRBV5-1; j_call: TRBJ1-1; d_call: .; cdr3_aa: CASSLEWGPNTEAFF; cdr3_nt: TGCGCCAGCAGCTTGGAGTGGGGGCCGAACACTGAAGCTTTCTTT